This T cell receptor beta chain originates from a study of blood T cell repertoires in COVID-19. Clones were sequenced by immunoSEQ multiplex PCR, and TCRdb holds only the in-frame ones, with some missing. The sample contains hundreds of thousands of clones, about 85% of which appear only once. There are 16 residues in the CDR3. The germline CDR1 and CDR2 sequences are KGHDR and SFDVKD. The germline V and J ends were trimmed by 3 bases and 5 bases, with 18 bases remaining between them. The rearrangement links TRBV24-1 to TRBJ1-2; tentative D call: TRBD1 (6 bases). This sequence was found in a man aged 25 to 45 with active or convalescent COVID-19. Sequencing was carried out using peripheral blood. CDR3 sequence (DNA): TGTGCCACCAGTGATCCCGCCGCGGGGGCAAAGTATGGCTACACCTTC. Protein: CATSDPAAGAKYGYTF.